This TCR beta chain originates from a study of T cell changes during pregnancy in multiple sclerosis. Measured with immunoSEQ multiplex PCR; TCRdb has only the in-frame clones, and not every one. The sample contains about 40,000 clones, around 94% of which appear only once. Here the sequenced sample was peripheral blood, taken in the third trimester of pregnancy. This TCR came from a female donor with multiple sclerosis, enrolled in a pregnancy study.

CDR3 amino acids: CASSYTNWRGGTQYF. The CDR3 nucleotides read TGTGCCAGCAGTTACACGAATTGGAGGGGGGGTACGCAGTATTTT. The chain uses TRBV6-5 and TRBJ2-3; weak D call: TRBD2 (7 bases). The CDR3 covers 15 residues. Trimming cost V 2 bases and J 8 bases, with 17 bases left between them. The germline gives CDR1 MNHEY, CDR2 SVGAGI.